The clone carrying this TCR beta chain was observed a single time. What it binds is not known. These data are taken from a study of OX40 agonist ivuxolimab in advanced cancers. Across the whole study: Those treated in dose escalation had hepatocellular carcinoma, melanoma, renal cell cancer or head and neck cancer. Males comprised over 80% of the group, whose mean age was approximately 60 years (range 23 to 79).

Study conclusions and caveats: There were, on average, more expanded clones in CD8+ T cells than in CD4+. The study observed clonal expansion of CD4+ and CD8+ blood T cells by week 6 at 0.1 to 3.0 mg/kg.

Only in-frame clones appear in the TCRdb table, and some are missing; sequencing was by immunoSEQ multiplex PCR. The table records about 50,000 clones, about 89% of them present only once. After removal of 7 bases from V and 7 bases from J, the junction contained 5 bases not matched to a gene. Germline V lookup: CDR1 SGHRS, CDR2 YFSETQ. This CDR3 contains 13 residues. The sequence derives from an adult with an advanced solid tumor such as melanoma, head and neck, liver or kidney cancer. The V and J genes are TRBV5-1 and TRBJ1-4; 9 bases match TRBD1. The sequenced sample was CD4+ or CD8+ T cells sorted from blood, obtained in a trial of the OX40 agonist ivuxolimab. CDR3 in amino acids: CASGGQGGEKLFF. The CDR3 DNA reads as TGCGCCAGCGGGGGACAGGGAGGTGAAAAACTGTTTTTT.